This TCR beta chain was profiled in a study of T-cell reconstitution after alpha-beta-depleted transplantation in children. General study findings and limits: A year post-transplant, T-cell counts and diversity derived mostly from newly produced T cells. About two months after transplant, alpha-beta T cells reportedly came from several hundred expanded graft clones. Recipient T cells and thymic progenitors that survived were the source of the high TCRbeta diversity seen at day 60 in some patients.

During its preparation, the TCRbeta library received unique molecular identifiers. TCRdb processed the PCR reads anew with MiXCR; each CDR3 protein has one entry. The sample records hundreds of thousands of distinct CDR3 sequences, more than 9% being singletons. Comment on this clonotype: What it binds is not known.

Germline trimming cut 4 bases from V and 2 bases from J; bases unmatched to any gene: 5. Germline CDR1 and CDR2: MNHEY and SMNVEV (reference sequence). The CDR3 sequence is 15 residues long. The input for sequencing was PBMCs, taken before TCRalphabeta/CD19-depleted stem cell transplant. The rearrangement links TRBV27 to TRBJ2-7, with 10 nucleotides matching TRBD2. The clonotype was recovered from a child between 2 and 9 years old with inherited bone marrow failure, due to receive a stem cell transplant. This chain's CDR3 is CASSYQGLAPYEQYF. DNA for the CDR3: TGTGCCAGCAGTTACCAGGGACTAGCGCCCTACGAGCAGTACTTC.